Following are 8 T cell receptor beta chains from one sample sequenced in a study of CD8+CD57+ T cells in acquired aplastic anemia. Genomic DNA was employed as the template in profiling TCR beta VDJ and CDR3. TCRdb re-called the reads through MiXCR, storing one row per CDR3 protein. The profile shows hundreds of thousands of distinct CDR3 sequences, about 70% of them singletons. Sequencing used sorted CD4+, CD8+, or CD8+CD57+ T cells (not recorded which) from PBMCs. These receptors were obtained from a human donor in good health, serving as a control.

For this clonotype: At one of its ends the junction is not consistent with the germline gene, which may arise from a read error. The chain has TRBV20-1 and TRBJ1-2, with a possible D match to TRBD1 (6 bases). Looked up from germline, CDR1 is DFQATT and CDR2 is SNEGSKA (reference sequence). This CDR3 region has 11 residues. CDR3 in amino acids: CSARTGNNHPF. CDR3 in DNA: TGCAGTGCTAGAACAGGGAACAATCACCCCTTC.

This clonotype has just a few counts. The rearrangement joins TRBV7-8 to TRBJ1-6, with D hard to call. Trimming pared 8 bases from V and 6 bases from J, leaving 11 bases between. The CDR3 extends over 13 amino acids. In germline, CDR1 is SGHVS, CDR2 FQNEAQ. CDR3 amino acids: CASGVSVNSPLHF. In DNA, the CDR3 is TGTGCCAGCGGAGTTTCAGTTAATTCACCCCTCCACTTT.

This clonotype came up once. This chain links TRBV20-1 with TRBJ2-5; tentatively, D is TRBD1 (5 bases). The CDR3 covers 15 residues. Between the trimmed V and J ends, which lost 4 bases and 5 bases, there was a span of 20 bases. Germline loops: CDR1 DFQATT, CDR2 SNEGSKA (reference sequence). In DNA form, the CDR3 reads TGCAGTGCTACGCCGGCGACAGCCAAAAGGGAGACCCAGTACTTC. It codes for CSATPATAKRETQYF.

At least ten counts were recorded for this clonotype. This sequence joins TRBV5-1 and TRBJ2-1, with 9 bases fitting TRBD2. Trimming at V came to 3 bases and at J to 0 bases, leaving 10 bases not matched to a gene. Germline V gene data show CDR1 as SGHRS and CDR2 as YFSETQ. This CDR3 has 18 amino acids. CDR3 in amino acids: CASSSLVSGGSSYNEQFF. The CDR3, as DNA: TGCGCCAGCAGCTCCCTCGTAAGCGGGGGGAGCTCCTACAATGAGCAGTTCTTC.

The genes are TRBV10-3 and TRBJ1-1; D is undetermined. V was shortened by 6 bases and J by 1 base, with 9 bases between the two germline ends. This CDR3 spans 13 amino acids. Germline CDR1 and CDR2: ENHRY and SYGVKD. The CDR3 DNA is TGTGCCATCAGCTCAACGAGGAACACTGAAGCTTTCTTT. Amino acid sequence: CAISSTRNTEAFF.

The J gene is TRBJ1-1, the V gene TRBV20-1, with TRBD1 matching over 9 bases. Unmatched junction bases numbered 14, after V lost 3 bases and J lost 9 bases. Per the germline V gene, CDR1 is DFQATT and CDR2 is SNEGSKA (reference sequence). This CDR3 comprises 15 residues. The CDR3 protein is CSASRGTGSLLKAFF. CDR3 DNA: TGCAGTGCTAGCCGGGGGACAGGGTCCCTGCTGAAAGCTTTCTTT.

The J gene is TRBJ2-7, the V gene TRBV2; a weak D match, TRBD1 (5 bases). The CDR3 length is 12 residues. V was shortened by 8 bases and J by 2 bases, with 10 bases between the two germline ends. CDR1 and CDR2 from the germline V gene are SNHLY and FYNNEI. The DNA for the CDR3 is TGTGCCAGCGGCAGGGATACCTACGAGCAGTACTTC. Translation: CASGRDTYEQYF. The full variable domain, rest sourced from reference TRBV2 and TRBJ2-7, is EPEVTQTPSHQVTQMGQEVILRCVPISNHLYFYWYRQILGQKVEFLVSFYNNEISEKSEIFDDQFSVERPDGSNFTLKIRSTKLEDSAMYFCASGRDTYEQYFGPGTRLTVT.

A word on this clonotype: The conserved phenylalanine or tryptophan normally closing the CDR3 is absent here, so this likely arose from a read error. The DNA is left out, because the CDR3 cannot be placed on it with certainty; the CDR3 is given as TCRdb lists it. The genes are TRBV19 and TRBJ1-5; the table calls TRBD1, which could not be checked here. The CDR3 is made up of 13 amino acids, end residues included. Germline loops: CDR1 LNHDA, CDR2 SQIVND (reference sequence). This CDR3 is CASNRTPVWFPGV.